This entry describes one T cell receptor beta chain. The V gene's germline CDR1 is LNHDA and CDR2 SQIVND (reference sequence). The CDR3 is 12 amino acids. Trimming left V 5 bases short and J 6 bases short, with 8 bases between. The data were obtained in a study of T cell changes during pregnancy in multiple sclerosis. Generated by immunoSEQ multiplex PCR, the TCRdb table keeps only in-frame clones and is missing some. The sample gives over 45,000 clones, more than 85% of which show up once; around 2.5% is in the top ten. V gene TRBV19 combines with J gene TRBJ2-1; D remains ambiguous. Sequencing was performed on CD8+ T cells from peripheral blood mononuclear cells, taken in the third trimester of pregnancy. This sequence was found in a female donor with multiple sclerosis, enrolled in a pregnancy study. DNA for the CDR3: TGTGCCAGTAGTGTGGCCGTCAATGAGCAGTTCTTC. The encoded protein is CASSVAVNEQFF.